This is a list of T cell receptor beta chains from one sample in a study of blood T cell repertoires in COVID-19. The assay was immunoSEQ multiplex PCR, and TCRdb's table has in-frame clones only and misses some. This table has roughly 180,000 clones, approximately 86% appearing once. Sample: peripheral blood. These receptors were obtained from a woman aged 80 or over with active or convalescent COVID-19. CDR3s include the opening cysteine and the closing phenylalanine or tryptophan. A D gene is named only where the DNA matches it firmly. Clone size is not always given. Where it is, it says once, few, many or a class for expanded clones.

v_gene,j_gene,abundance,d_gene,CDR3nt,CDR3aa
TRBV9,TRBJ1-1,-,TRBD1,TGTGCCAGCAGCTTATTGGGACAGGGCGGCACTGAAGCTTTCTTT,CASSLLGQGGTEAFF
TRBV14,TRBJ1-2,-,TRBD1,TGTGCCAGCAGCCAGGGGACGGGACAGGGGCGAGGGGGCTACACCTTC,CASSQGTGQGRGGYTF
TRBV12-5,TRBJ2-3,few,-,TGTGCTAGTGGTTTGGTACTCGGAGGGAGAGCCCGGACAGATACGCAGTATTTT,CASGLVLGGRARTDTQYF
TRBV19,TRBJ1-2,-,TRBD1,TGTGCCAGTAGCTACGGGACAGGGGATTATGGTGGCTACACCTTC,CASSYGTGDYGGYTF
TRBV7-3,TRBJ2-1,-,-,TGTGCCAGCAGCTTACGGACTAACAATGAGCAGTTCTTC,CASSLRTNNEQFF
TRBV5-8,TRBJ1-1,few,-,TGTGCCAGCAGGAGGTCCGGTGAAGCTTTCTTT,CASRRSGEAFF
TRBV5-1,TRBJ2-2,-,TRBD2,TGCGCCAGCAGCCCGGGAGGGCCGATCTCACGGGAGCTGTTTTTT,CASSPGGPISRELFF
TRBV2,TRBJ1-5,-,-,TGTGCCAGCAGTGACTCGGGGACCCGAAGGGGGCAGCCCCAGCATTTT,CASSDSGTRRGQPQHF
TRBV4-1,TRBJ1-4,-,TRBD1,TGCGCCAGCAGCCGGACAGGGGTAAATGAAAAACTGTTTTTT,CASSRTGVNEKLFF
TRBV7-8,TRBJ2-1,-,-,TGTGCCAGCAGCTTAGTGGCTCTTGATGAGCAGTTCTTC,CASSLVALDEQFF
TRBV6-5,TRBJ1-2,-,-,TGTGCCAGCCTAAGGGGGTCAGGGGATATCTATGGCTACACCTTC,CASLRGSGDIYGYTF
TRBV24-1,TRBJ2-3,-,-,TGTGCCACCAGTGATTTGGGGCGACCTGGGTCCGCAGATACGCAGTATTTT,CATSDLGRPGSADTQYF
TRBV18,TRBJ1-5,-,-,TGTGCCAGCTCACCGGACTCAGAGCCCCAGCATTTT,CASSPDSEPQHF
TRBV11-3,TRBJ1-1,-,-,TGTGCCAGCAGCTTAGTAAGGGGCACTGAAGCTTTCTTT,CASSLVRGTEAFF
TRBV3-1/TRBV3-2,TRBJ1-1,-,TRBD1,TGTGCCAGCAGCCAGGACAGGACAGCTTTCTTT,CASSQDRTAFF
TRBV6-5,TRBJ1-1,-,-,TGTGCCAGCACCACCACCGCTTCGGGGAGTTATGCTTTCTTT,CASTTTASGSYAFF
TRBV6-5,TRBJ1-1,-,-,TGTGCCAGCAGTTACTCGCGGGAAACTGAAGCTTTCTTT,CASSYSRETEAFF
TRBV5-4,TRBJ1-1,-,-,TGTGCCAGCAGCGTAGGGGGACCTGAAGCTTTCTTT,CASSVGGPEAFF
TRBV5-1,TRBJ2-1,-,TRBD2,TGCGCCAGCAGCAGACTAGCGACGGGCAATGAGCAGTTCTTC,CASSRLATGNEQFF
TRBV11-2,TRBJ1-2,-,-,TGTGCCAGCAGACGGACCGCACAGGACTATGGCTACACCTTC,CASRRTAQDYGYTF
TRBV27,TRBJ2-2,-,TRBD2,TGTGCCAGCAGTTTTGGGAGGACTAGGAACACCGGGGAGCTGTTTTTT,CASSFGRTRNTGELFF
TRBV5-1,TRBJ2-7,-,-,TGCGCCAGCAGCTTGGCCGGTGCGGGCACCTCCTACGAGCAGTACTTC,CASSLAGAGTSYEQYF
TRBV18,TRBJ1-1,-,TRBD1,TGTGCCAGCTCAGGGACAGGGATGAACACTGAAGCTTTCTTT,CASSGTGMNTEAFF
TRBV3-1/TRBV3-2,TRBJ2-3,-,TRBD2,TGTGCCAGCCGCCCTGGCGGGAGTGCAGATACGCAGTATTTT,CASRPGGSADTQYF
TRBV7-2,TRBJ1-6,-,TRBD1,TGTGCCAGCAGCCCAAGACAGGGATCCTATAATTCACCCCTCCACTTT,CASSPRQGSYNSPLHF
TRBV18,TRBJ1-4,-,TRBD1,TGTGCCAGCTCACCACTAAACAGGGGTAATGAAAAACTGTTTTTT,CASSPLNRGNEKLFF
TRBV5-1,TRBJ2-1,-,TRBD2,TGCGCCAGCAGCTTACTAGCGGGAGTCTCCTACAATGAGCAGTTCTTC,CASSLLAGVSYNEQFF
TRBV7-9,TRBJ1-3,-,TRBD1,TGTGCCAGCAGCTCCCCCGGGACAGGGGCCGGGGGGAACACCATATATTTT,CASSSPGTGAGGNTIYF
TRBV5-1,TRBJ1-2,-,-,TGCGCCAGCAGCCTCACTCTTGCAGGCCTACCTAACTATGGCTACACCTTC,CASSLTLAGLPNYGYTF
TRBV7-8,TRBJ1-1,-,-,TGTGCCAGCAGCTTCACAAGGAGGGGAGGGCACACTGAAGCTTTCTTT,CASSFTRRGGHTEAFF
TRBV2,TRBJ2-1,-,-,TGTGCCAGCAGTGAATTGGGGAGCTCCTACAATGAGCAGTTCTTC,CASSELGSSYNEQFF
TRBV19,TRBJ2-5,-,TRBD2,TGTGCCAGTAGCCAAAAGGCATTCGCTAGCGGGTTCCGAGAGACCCAGTACTTC,CASSQKAFASGFRETQYF
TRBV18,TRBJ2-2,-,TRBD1,TGTGCCAGCTCACCGCGACAGGGGGGCACCGGGGAGCTGTTTTTT,CASSPRQGGTGELFF
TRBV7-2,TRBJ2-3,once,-,TGTGCCAGCAGCCTAGATGGTGCGTCAGATACGCAGTATTTT,CASSLDGASDTQYF
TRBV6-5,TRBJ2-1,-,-,TGTGCCAGCAGTTACTCGATACTAGCCCGGGCGAATGAGCAGTTCTTC,CASSYSILARANEQFF
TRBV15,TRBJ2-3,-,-,TGTGCCACCAGCAGAGATAGGGGAGGTATGAGGACAGATACGCAGTATTTT,CATSRDRGGMRTDTQYF
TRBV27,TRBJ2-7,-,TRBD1,TGTGCCAGCAGCTTTGACAGGGGGCGCCACGAGCAGTACTTC,CASSFDRGRHEQYF
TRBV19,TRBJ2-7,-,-,TGTGCCAGTAGTTTACACGGGACAAGAACCTACGAGCAGTACTTC,CASSLHGTRTYEQYF
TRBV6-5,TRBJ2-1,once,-,TGTGCCAGCAGTTACTCGACGAGGGATGAGCAGTTCTTC,CASSYSTRDEQFF
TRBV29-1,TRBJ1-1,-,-,TGCAGCGTTGGCAGGAACACTGAAGCTTTCTTT,CSVGRNTEAFF
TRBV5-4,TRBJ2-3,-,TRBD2,TGTGCCAGCAGCTTGGGACGACTAGCGGGGGATACGCAGTATTTT,CASSLGRLAGDTQYF
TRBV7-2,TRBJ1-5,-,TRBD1,TGTGCCAGCAGCTCAGACAGGGGGAGTGGGCCCCAGCATTTT,CASSSDRGSGPQHF
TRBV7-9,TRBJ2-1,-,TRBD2,TGTGCCAGCAGCTTAGCGTCTAGCGGGAGGGGTGAGCAGTTCTTC,CASSLASSGRGEQFF
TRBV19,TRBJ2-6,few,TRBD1,TGTGCCAGTATAAGACAGGGGAGCTCTGGGGCCAACGTCCTGACTTTC,CASIRQGSSGANVLTF
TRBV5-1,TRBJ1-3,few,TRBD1,TGCGCCAGCAGCCTATCCCAGGGGGGTTCGAACACCATATATTTT,CASSLSQGGSNTIYF
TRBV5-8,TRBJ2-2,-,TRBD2,TGTGCCAGCACCAGACTAGCGGGACCGAACACCGGGGAGCTGTTTTTT,CASTRLAGPNTGELFF
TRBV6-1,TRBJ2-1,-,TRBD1,TGTGCCAGCAGTGAAGCCGAGGACAGGTACAATGAGCAGTTCTTC,CASSEAEDRYNEQFF
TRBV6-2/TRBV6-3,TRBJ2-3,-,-,TGTGCCAGCAGTTACGTGACACCGGGAACAGATACGCAGTATTTT,CASSYVTPGTDTQYF
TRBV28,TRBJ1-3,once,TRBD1,TGTGCCAGCAGTTTATGGGGACAGGGGTCTGGAAACACCATATATTTT,CASSLWGQGSGNTIYF
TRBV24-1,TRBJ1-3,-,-,TGTGCCACCAGTGACTCGGGACAAATCTCTGGAAACACCATATATTTT,CATSDSGQISGNTIYF
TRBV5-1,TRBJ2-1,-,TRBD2,TGCGCCAGCAGTCCGGGACTAGCGGCCTACAATGAGCAGTTCTTC,CASSPGLAAYNEQFF
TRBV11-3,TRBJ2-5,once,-,TGTGCCAGCGGGGGCGGTCAGGGGGAGACCCAGTACTTC,CASGGGQGETQYF
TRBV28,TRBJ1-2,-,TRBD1,TGTGCCAGCAGTGGGACAGGGCGGGCGAGCTATGGCTACACCTTC,CASSGTGRASYGYTF
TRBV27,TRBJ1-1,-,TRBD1,TGTGCCAGCAGCTCGGACAGGGAAATGAACACTGAAGCTTTCTTT,CASSSDREMNTEAFF